This T cell receptor (beta chain) comes out of a study of type 1 regulatory T cells. About the study: This in vitro CD4 product, T-allo10, is enriched for Tr1 cells and alloantigen-specific.

TCRdb analysed the reads with MiXCR anew, one entry per CDR3 protein. The profile shows some 90,000 distinct CDR3 sequences, 31% of them singletons. The V gene lost 0 bases and the J gene lost 3 bases, with 21 bases spanning the gap. CDR3 length equals 18 residues. Germline values: CDR1 DFQATT, CDR2 SNEGSKA (reference sequence). A few counts support this clonotype. This receptor was identified in a human donor in good health. Sequencing was done on a sample of CD4+ T cells, either the whole sample or a sorted fraction (not recorded which). The chain couples TRBV20-1 to TRBJ2-1; tentatively, D is TRBD1 or TRBD2 (7 bases each). The CDR3 loop is CSARDVGRGGGFYNEQFF. The CDR3 bases are TGCAGTGCTAGAGATGTAGGCAGGGGGGGGGGTTTCTACAATGAGCAGTTCTTC.